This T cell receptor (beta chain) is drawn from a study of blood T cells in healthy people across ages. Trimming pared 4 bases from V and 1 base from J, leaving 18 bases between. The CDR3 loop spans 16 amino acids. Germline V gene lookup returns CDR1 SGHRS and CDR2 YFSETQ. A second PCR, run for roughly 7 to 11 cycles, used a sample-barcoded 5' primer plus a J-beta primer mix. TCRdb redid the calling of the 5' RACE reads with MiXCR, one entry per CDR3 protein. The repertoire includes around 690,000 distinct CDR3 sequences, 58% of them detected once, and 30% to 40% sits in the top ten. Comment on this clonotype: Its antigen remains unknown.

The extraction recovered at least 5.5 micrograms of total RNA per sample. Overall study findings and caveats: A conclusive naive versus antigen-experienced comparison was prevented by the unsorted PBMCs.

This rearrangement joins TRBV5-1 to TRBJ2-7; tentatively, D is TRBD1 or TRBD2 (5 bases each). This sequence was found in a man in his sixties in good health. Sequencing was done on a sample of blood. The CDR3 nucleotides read TGCGCCAGCAGCCTTGGGACGGCGTCCACATCCTACGAGCAGTACTTC. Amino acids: CASSLGTASTSYEQYF.